This TCR beta chain was found in a study of glioma-infiltrating T cells after dendritic cell vaccination (TCRdb year 2016). With regard to the full study: The cohort included some 15 glioblastoma patients drawn from Phase I and II dendritic cell vaccination trials, of whom 9 were newly diagnosed and 6 had recurrent disease. Deep sequencing of TCR beta CDR3 regions was used to quantify tumor-infiltrating lymphocyte content and compare tumor and blood repertoires in dendritic cell-vaccinated glioblastoma patients. Three intradermal dendritic cell vaccine injections were administered to patients at biweekly intervals in the arm below the axilla. TCR sequencing metrics, including TIL content and tumor-blood repertoire overlap, were correlated with survival after dendritic cell vaccination. The vaccine consisted of monocyte-derived dendritic cells cultured approximately 7 days with IL-4 and GM-CSF, then pulsed overnight with autologous tumor lysate. Between about 2002 and 2013, the patients were given dendritic cell vaccination pulsed with autologous tumor lysate.

Selection of patients required sufficient residual fresh-frozen tumor tissue and over two years of available survival data. An isocitrate dehydrogenase mutation was not carried by any of the glioblastoma patients, although molecular status was otherwise variable. PBMC were collected before vaccination, two weeks after the third vaccination, and at tumor progression when it occurred. The Qiagen DNeasy Blood extraction Kit was used to extract genomic DNA. On the study overall, not on this receptor specifically: After dendritic cell vaccination, a higher estimated pretreatment TIL content predicted longer time to progression and overall survival. No direct relationship between TCR clonality and survival was found, suggesting that a diverse polyclonal response may matter. The three-group TCR overlap response model was characterized as speculative, and prospective validation of the model was stated to be required. The cohort was small and heterogeneous, and full blood and tumor sets were available for few patients, with initial-recurrent tumor pairs available for even fewer patients.

CDR1 and CDR2, looked up from the germline V gene (reference sequence), are SEHNR and FQNEAQ. The CDR3 starts with the cysteine, ends with the phenylalanine, and has 17 residues. This entry keeps only the CDR3 DNA: 51 bases, framed from base 1. V and J are trimmed by 5 bases and 3 bases, and the gene matches miss 5 bases of the junction. As for this clone: Its recognized antigen is unknown. There are no base qualities to consult, and no much larger clone falls within one base.

Using the immunoSEQ assay, TCRB CDR3 regions were amplified from 1.5 to 2 micrograms of genomic DNA, or from all available DNA when less than that was on hand. The multiplex PCR relied on 60 forward primers for TCR V beta segments and 13 reverse primers for J beta segments. To estimate the number of reads per starting template, synthetic control templates were added to each sample at limiting dilution. Reads of 87 bp were generated by sequencing on the Illumina HiSeq System. On the study's bioinformatics: To remove PCR and sequencing errors, closely related sequences were merged with a nearest neighbor algorithm. TCR overlap was measured as the percentage of unique tumor TCR beta sequences that were also present in the peripheral blood of the same patient. Entries here come from immuneACCESS through TCRdb and include only in-frame sequences with V and J called. Some clones fail to appear in such tables; in the studies checked, an unresolved V gene covers under half of the shortfall, and the cause of the remainder is unknown. V and J calls plus clone size are reproduced from that table; the DNA served to infer D and trimming. The sample table contains 85,000 to 95,000 clones; only one count was recorded for approximately 90% of them. The ten largest clonotypes hold 15% to 18% of the sample.

The sample consisted of blood, taken before dendritic cell vaccination. Recombination joined TRBV7-9 with TRBJ2-6, and 12 junction bases match TRBD1. The source of this sequence is a human donor with glioblastoma. The DNA sequence follows: TGTGCCAGCAGCCTGGGACAGGGGGCATTTGGGGCCAACGTCCTGACTTTC. This translates into CASSLGQGAFGANVLTF.